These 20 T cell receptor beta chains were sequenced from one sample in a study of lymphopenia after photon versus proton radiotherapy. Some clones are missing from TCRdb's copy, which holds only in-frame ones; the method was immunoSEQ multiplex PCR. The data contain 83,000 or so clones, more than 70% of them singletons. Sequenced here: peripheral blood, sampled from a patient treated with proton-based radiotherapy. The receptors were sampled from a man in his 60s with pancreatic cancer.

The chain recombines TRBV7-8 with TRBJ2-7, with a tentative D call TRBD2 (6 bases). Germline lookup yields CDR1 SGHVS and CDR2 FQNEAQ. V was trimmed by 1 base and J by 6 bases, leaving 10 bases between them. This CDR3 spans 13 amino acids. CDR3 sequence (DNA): TGTGCCAGCAGCTTAGGGAGGGGTGGCGAGCAGTACTTC. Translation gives CASSLGRGGEQYF.

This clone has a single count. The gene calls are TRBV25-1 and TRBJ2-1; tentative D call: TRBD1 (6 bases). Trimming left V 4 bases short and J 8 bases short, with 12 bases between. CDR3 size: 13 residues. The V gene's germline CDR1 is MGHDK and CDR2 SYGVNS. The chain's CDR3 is CASSVQGLDEQFF. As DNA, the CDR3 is TGTGCCAGCAGTGTACAGGGTTTGGATGAGCAGTTCTTC.

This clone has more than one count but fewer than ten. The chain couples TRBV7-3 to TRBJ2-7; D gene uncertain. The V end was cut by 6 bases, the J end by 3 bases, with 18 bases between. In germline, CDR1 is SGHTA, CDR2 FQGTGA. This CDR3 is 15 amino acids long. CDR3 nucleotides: TGTGCCAGCAGTTCCCTACGGCCAGGCAGCTACGAGCAGTACTTC. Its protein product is CASSSLRPGSYEQYF.

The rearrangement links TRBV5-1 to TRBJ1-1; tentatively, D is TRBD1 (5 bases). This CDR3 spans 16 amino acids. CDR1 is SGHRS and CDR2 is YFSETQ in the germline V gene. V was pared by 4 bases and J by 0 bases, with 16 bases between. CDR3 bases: TGCGCCAGCAGCCCACGGGACGGTGGGATGAACACTGAAGCTTTCTTT. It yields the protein CASSPRDGGMNTEAFF.

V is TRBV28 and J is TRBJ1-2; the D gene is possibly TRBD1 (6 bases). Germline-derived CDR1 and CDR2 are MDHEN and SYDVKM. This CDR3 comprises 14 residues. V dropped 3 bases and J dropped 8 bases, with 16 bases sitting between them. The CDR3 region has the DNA TGTGCCAGCAGTTTTGACCCAGGGGAGAAAGGCTACACCTTC. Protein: CASSFDPGEKGYTF.

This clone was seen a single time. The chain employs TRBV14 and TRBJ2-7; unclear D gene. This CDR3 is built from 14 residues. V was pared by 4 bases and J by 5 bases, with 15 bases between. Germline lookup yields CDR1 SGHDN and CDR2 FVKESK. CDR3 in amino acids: CASSLGLGRHEQYF. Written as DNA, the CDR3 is TGTGCCAGCAGCCTCGGGCTTGGCCGGCACGAGCAGTACTTC.

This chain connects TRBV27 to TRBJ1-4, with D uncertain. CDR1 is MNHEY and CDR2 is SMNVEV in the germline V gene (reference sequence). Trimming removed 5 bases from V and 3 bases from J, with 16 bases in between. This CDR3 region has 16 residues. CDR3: CASSVSRRRPNEKLFF. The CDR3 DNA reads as TGTGCCAGCAGTGTCTCACGGAGAAGACCTAATGAAAAACTGTTTTTT. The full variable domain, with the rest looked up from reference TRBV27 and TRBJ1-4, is EAQVTQNPRYLITVTGKKLTVTCSQNMNHEYMSWYRQDPGLGLRQIYYSMNVEVTDKGDVPEGYKVSRKEKRNFPLILESPSPNQTSLYFCASSVSRRRPNEKLFFGSGTQLSVL.

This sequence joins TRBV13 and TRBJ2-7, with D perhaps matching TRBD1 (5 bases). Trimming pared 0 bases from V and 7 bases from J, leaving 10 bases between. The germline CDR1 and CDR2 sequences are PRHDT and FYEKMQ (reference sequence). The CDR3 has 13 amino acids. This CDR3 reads CASSLGGRVEQYF. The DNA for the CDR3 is TGTGCCAGCAGCTTAGGCGGCAGGGTAGAGCAGTACTTC. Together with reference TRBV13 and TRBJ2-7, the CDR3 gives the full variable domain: AAGVIQSPRHLIKEKRETATLKCYPIPRHDTVYWYQQGPGQDPQFLISFYEKMQSDKGSIPDRFSAQQFSDYHSELNMSSLELGDSALYFCASSLGGRVEQYFGPGTRLTVT.

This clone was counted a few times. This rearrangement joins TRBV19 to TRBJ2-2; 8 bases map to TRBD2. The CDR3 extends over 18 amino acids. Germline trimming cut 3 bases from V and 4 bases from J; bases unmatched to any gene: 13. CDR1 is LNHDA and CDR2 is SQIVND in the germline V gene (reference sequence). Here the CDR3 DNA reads TGTGCCAGTAGTATCGGCATCGTTCGGGCGGGGGGCACCGGGGAGCTGTTTTTT. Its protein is CASSIGIVRAGGTGELFF.

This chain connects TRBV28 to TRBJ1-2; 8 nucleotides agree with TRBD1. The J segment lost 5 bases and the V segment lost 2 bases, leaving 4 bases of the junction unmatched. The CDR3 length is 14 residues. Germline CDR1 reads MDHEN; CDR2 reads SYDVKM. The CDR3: CASSLAGGGYGYTF. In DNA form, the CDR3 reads TGTGCCAGCAGTTTAGCAGGGGGCGGGTATGGCTACACCTTC.

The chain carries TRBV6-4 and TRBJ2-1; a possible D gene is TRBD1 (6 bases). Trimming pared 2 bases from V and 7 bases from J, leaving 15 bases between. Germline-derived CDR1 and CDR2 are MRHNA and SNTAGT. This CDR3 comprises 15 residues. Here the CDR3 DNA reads TGTGCCAGCAGTGACGAGGGGCAGGGGACGAATGAGCAGTTCTTC. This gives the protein CASSDEGQGTNEQFF.

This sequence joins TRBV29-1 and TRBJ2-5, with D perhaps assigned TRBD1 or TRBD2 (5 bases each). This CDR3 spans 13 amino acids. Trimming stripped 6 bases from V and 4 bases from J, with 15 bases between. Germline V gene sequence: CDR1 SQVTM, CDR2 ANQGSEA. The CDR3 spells CSVPGTERETQYF. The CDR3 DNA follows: TGCAGCGTCCCAGGGACCGAGCGAGAGACCCAGTACTTC.

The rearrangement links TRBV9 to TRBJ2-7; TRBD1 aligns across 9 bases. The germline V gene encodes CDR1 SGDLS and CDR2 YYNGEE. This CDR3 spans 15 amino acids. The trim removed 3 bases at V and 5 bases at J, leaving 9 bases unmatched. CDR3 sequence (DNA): TGTGCCAGCAGCGGGGAACAGGGGGCTTCCCACGAGCAGTACTTC. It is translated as CASSGEQGASHEQYF.

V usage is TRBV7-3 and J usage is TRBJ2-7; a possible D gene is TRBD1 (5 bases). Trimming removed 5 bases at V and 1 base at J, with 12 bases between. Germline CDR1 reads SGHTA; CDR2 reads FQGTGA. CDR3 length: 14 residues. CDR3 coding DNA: TGTGCCAGCAGCCCCAGGGCCAGGTCCTACGAGCAGTACTTC. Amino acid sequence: CASSPRARSYEQYF.

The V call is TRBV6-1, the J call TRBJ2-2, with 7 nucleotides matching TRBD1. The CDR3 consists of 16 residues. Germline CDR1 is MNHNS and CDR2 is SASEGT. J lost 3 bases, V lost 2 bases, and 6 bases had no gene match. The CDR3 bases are TGTGCCAGCAGTGAACTGGGGGACAGCTACACCGGGGAGCTGTTTTTT. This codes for CASSELGDSYTGELFF.

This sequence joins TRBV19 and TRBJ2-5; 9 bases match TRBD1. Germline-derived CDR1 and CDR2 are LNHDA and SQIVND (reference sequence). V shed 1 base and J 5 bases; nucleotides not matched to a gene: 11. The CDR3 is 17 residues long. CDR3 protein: CASSIAGGTGMRETQYF. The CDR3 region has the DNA TGTGCCAGTAGTATAGCAGGAGGGACAGGGATGCGGGAGACCCAGTACTTC. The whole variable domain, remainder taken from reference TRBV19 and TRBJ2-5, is DGGITQSPKYLFRKEGQNVTLSCEQNLNHDAMYWYRQDPGQGLRLIYYSQIVNDFQKGDIAEGYSVSREKKESFPLTVTSAQKNPTAFYLCASSIAGGTGMRETQYFGPGTRLLVL.

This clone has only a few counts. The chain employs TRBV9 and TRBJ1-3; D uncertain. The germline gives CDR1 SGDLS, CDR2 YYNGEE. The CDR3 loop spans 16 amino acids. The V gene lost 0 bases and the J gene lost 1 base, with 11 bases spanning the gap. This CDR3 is CASSVAPSGSGNTIYF. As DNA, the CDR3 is TGTGCCAGCAGCGTAGCCCCCAGTGGTTCTGGAAACACCATATATTTT.

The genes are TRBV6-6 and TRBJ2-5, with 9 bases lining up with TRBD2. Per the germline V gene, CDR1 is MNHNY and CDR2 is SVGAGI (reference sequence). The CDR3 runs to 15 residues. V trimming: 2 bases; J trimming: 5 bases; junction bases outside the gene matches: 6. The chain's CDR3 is CASSYPLAGAETQYF. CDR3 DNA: TGTGCCAGCAGTTACCCTTTAGCGGGGGCCGAGACCCAGTACTTC.

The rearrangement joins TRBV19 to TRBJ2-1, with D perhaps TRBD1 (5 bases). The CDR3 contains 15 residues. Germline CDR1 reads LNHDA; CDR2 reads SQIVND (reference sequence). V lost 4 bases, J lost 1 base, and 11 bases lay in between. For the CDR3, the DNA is TGTGCCAGTAGTACAGGACAACATTCCTACAATGAGCAGTTCTTC. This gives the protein CASSTGQHSYNEQFF.

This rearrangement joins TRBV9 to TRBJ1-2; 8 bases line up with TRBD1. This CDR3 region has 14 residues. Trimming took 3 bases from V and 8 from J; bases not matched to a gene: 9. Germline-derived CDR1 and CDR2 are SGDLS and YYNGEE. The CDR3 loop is CASSAETGDQGYTF. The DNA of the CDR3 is TGTGCCAGCAGCGCAGAGACAGGGGATCAGGGCTACACCTTC.